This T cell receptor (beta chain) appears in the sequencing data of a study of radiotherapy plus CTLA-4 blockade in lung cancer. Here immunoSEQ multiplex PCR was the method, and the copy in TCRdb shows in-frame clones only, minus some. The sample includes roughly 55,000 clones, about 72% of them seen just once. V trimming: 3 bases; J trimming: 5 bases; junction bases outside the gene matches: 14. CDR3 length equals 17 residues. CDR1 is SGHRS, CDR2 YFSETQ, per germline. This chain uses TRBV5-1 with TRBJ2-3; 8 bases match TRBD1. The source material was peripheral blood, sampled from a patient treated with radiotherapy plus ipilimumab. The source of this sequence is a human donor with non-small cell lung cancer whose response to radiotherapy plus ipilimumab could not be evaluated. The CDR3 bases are TGCGCCAGCAGCTGGGGGTCCGGGACAGGTGCATTAGATACGCAGTATTTT. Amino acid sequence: CASSWGSGTGALDTQYF.